This is a list of T cell receptor beta chains from one sample in a study of OX40 agonist ivuxolimab in advanced cancers. Sequencing used immunoSEQ multiplex PCR; TCRdb keeps in-frame clones, though not all of them. This sample yields 150,000 to 180,000 clones, of which 94% are seen a single time; about 0.31% belongs to the top ten. Material: CD4+ or CD8+ T cells sorted from blood, obtained in a trial of the OX40 agonist ivuxolimab. Source of these receptors: an adult with an advanced solid tumor such as melanoma, head and neck, liver or kidney cancer. The CDR3 runs from the conserved cysteine through the conserved F or W. The D gene is left open where the match is weak. Rows give clone size only sometimes, using once, few, many, or a class for an expanded clone.

d_call: -
clone_size: -
j_call: TRBJ2-4
cdr3_length: 16
v_call: TRBV9
cdr3_nt: TGTGCCAGCAGCGTAGTTGGAGGTCTGGCCAAAAACATTCAGTACTTC
cdr3_aa: CASSVVGGLAKNIQYF

d_call: -
clone_size: -
j_call: TRBJ1-2
cdr3_length: 11
v_call: TRBV20-1
cdr3_nt: TGCAGTTGGGAGGCTAACTATGGCTACACCTTC
cdr3_aa: CSWEANYGYTF

d_call: -
clone_size: -
j_call: TRBJ1-1
cdr3_length: 16
v_call: TRBV7-9
cdr3_nt: TGTGCCAGCAGCTTAGACCGATGGGGGGCTCCGCAAGAAGCTTTCTTT
cdr3_aa: CASSLDRWGAPQEAFF

d_call: TRBD2
clone_size: once
j_call: TRBJ2-3
cdr3_length: 17
v_call: TRBV11-2
cdr3_nt: TGTGCCAGCAGCTTAGAGATTAGCGGGGGCATCACAGATACGCAGTATTTT
cdr3_aa: CASSLEISGGITDTQYF

d_call: -
clone_size: -
j_call: TRBJ1-5
cdr3_length: 13
v_call: TRBV28
cdr3_nt: TGTGCCAGCAGAATAAATAGCAATCAGCCCCAGCATTTT
cdr3_aa: CASRINSNQPQHF

d_call: -
clone_size: -
j_call: TRBJ1-2
cdr3_length: 15
v_call: TRBV5-1
cdr3_nt: TGCGCCAGCAGCTTGGAGGGCCAGACCTTTTATGGCTACACCTTC
cdr3_aa: CASSLEGQTFYGYTF

d_call: -
clone_size: -
j_call: TRBJ1-1
cdr3_length: 12
v_call: TRBV12-5
cdr3_nt: TGTGCTGGAGGGACGTTGAACACTGAAGCTTTCTTT
cdr3_aa: CAGGTLNTEAFF

d_call: -
clone_size: -
j_call: TRBJ2-1
cdr3_length: 17
v_call: TRBV10-3
cdr3_nt: TGTGCCATCAGTGAGTCAGGGGCTAGCAACGTCCCCAATGAGCAGTTCTTC
cdr3_aa: CAISESGASNVPNEQFF

d_call: -
clone_size: -
j_call: TRBJ2-3
cdr3_length: 11
v_call: TRBV7-3
cdr3_nt: TGTGCCAGCAGCTTAGAAGATACGCAGTATTTT
cdr3_aa: CASSLEDTQYF

d_call: -
clone_size: -
j_call: TRBJ1-1
cdr3_length: 16
v_call: TRBV28
cdr3_nt: TGTGCCAGCAGTTTAGGCGCGACAGCCGATAACACTGAAGCTTTCTTT
cdr3_aa: CASSLGATADNTEAFF

d_call: -
clone_size: once
j_call: TRBJ2-1
cdr3_length: 15
v_call: TRBV19
cdr3_nt: TGTGCCAGTAGTATCAGTTGGTTGGGGGTCTATGAGCAGTTCTTC
cdr3_aa: CASSISWLGVYEQFF

d_call: -
clone_size: -
j_call: TRBJ2-7
cdr3_length: 15
v_call: TRBV7-8
cdr3_nt: TGTGCCAGCAGCGAAAGCCGGGACCCGACATACGAGCAGTACTTC
cdr3_aa: CASSESRDPTYEQYF

d_call: -
clone_size: -
j_call: TRBJ2-1
cdr3_length: 14
v_call: TRBV27
cdr3_nt: TGTGCCAGCAGTTTAATAAGCTCCTACAATGAGCAGTTCTTC
cdr3_aa: CASSLISSYNEQFF

d_call: -
clone_size: -
j_call: TRBJ1-5
cdr3_length: 13
v_call: TRBV7-2
cdr3_nt: TGTGCCAGCAGCCTACGGGGGTTTCAGCCCCAGCATTTT
cdr3_aa: CASSLRGFQPQHF

d_call: -
clone_size: -
j_call: TRBJ1-3
cdr3_length: 15
v_call: TRBV5-1
cdr3_nt: TGCGCCAGCAGCTATGACGTCCTCTCTGGAAACACCATATATTTT
cdr3_aa: CASSYDVLSGNTIYF

d_call: -
clone_size: -
j_call: TRBJ2-1
cdr3_length: 15
v_call: TRBV15
cdr3_nt: TGTGCCACCAGCAGCAGAGATAGCGGTTTAAATGAGCAGTTCTTC
cdr3_aa: CATSSRDSGLNEQFF

d_call: -
clone_size: -
j_call: TRBJ2-5
cdr3_length: 12
v_call: TRBV30
cdr3_nt: TGTGCCTGCGACGGCGGTCAAGAGACCCAGTACTTC
cdr3_aa: CACDGGQETQYF

d_call: TRBD1
clone_size: -
j_call: TRBJ2-5
cdr3_length: 18
v_call: TRBV15
cdr3_nt: TGTGCCACCAGCAGAGAGCTGCAGGGGGCTCCGAATCAAGAGACCCAGTACTTC
cdr3_aa: CATSRELQGAPNQETQYF

d_call: -
clone_size: -
j_call: TRBJ2-1
cdr3_length: 17
v_call: TRBV19
cdr3_nt: TGTGCCAGTAGTAGGGAGAGCGTGGGAGGTCCCTACAATGAGCAGTTCTTC
cdr3_aa: CASSRESVGGPYNEQFF

d_call: -
clone_size: -
j_call: TRBJ1-5
cdr3_length: 15
v_call: TRBV28
cdr3_nt: TGTGCCAGCAGTTTAATCTCGGGGTACAATCAGCCCCAGCATTTT
cdr3_aa: CASSLISGYNQPQHF

d_call: TRBD1
clone_size: -
j_call: TRBJ1-1
cdr3_length: 17
v_call: TRBV28
cdr3_nt: TGTGCCAGCAGGGGGGTCCCCGGGGACAGACGCTACACTGAAGCTTTCTTT
cdr3_aa: CASRGVPGDRRYTEAFF

d_call: TRBD2
clone_size: -
j_call: TRBJ2-2
cdr3_length: 19
v_call: TRBV5-1
cdr3_nt: TGCGCCAGCAGCTTGGCCGGCGGTAGCGGGAGGTATGACACCGGGGAGCTGTTTTTT
cdr3_aa: CASSLAGGSGRYDTGELFF

d_call: -
clone_size: -
j_call: TRBJ2-5
cdr3_length: 13
v_call: TRBV9
cdr3_nt: TGTGCCAGCAGCCCCCAGGATGGCCGGACCCAGTACTTC
cdr3_aa: CASSPQDGRTQYF

d_call: -
clone_size: once
j_call: TRBJ1-2
cdr3_length: 14
v_call: TRBV5-4
cdr3_nt: TGTGCCAGCAGCTCCTCGACAGGTCTCAGCGGCTACACCTTC
cdr3_aa: CASSSSTGLSGYTF

d_call: TRBD1
clone_size: -
j_call: TRBJ1-5
cdr3_length: 15
v_call: TRBV7-9
cdr3_nt: TGTGCCAGCAGCTTAGAGACAGGGGGCGTTCAGCCCCAGCATTTT
cdr3_aa: CASSLETGGVQPQHF

d_call: -
clone_size: -
j_call: TRBJ1-2
cdr3_length: 12
v_call: TRBV28
cdr3_nt: TGTGCCAGCGGGGCAGGCCGCTATGGCTACACCTTC
cdr3_aa: CASGAGRYGYTF

d_call: -
clone_size: -
j_call: TRBJ2-3
cdr3_length: 15
v_call: TRBV29-1
cdr3_nt: TGCAGCGGGGGGATGGCCGGGACTTTCCCAGATACGCAGTATTTT
cdr3_aa: CSGGMAGTFPDTQYF

d_call: TRBD1
clone_size: -
j_call: TRBJ1-5
cdr3_length: 15
v_call: TRBV6-5
cdr3_nt: TGTGCCAGCAGATTAACAGGGGGCAATTGGCAGCCCCAGCATTTT
cdr3_aa: CASRLTGGNWQPQHF

d_call: -
clone_size: -
j_call: TRBJ2-2
cdr3_length: 17
v_call: TRBV15
cdr3_nt: TGTGCCACCAGCAGAGAACGTACCGGAGCGAACACCGGGGAGCTGTTTTTT
cdr3_aa: CATSRERTGANTGELFF